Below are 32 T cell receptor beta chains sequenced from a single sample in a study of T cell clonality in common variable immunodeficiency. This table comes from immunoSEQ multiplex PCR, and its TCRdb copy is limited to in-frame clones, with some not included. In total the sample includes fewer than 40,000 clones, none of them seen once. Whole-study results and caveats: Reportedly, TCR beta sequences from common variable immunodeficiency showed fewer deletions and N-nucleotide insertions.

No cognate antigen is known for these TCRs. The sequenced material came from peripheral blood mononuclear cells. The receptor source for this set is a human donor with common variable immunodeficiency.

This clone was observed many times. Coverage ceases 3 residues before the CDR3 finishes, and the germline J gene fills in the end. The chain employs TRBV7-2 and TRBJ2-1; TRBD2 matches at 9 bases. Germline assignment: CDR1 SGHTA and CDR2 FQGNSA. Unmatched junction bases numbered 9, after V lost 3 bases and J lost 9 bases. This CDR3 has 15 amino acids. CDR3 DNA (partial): TGTGCCAGCAGCTTCAGTCTAAGCGGGAGGAGTGAG. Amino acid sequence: CASSFSLSGRSE. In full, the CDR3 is CASSFSLSGRSEQFF.

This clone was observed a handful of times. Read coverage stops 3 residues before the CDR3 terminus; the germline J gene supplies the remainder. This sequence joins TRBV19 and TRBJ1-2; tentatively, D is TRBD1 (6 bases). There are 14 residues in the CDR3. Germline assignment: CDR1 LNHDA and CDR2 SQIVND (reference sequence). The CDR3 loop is CASTTMTGPWGYTF. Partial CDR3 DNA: TGTGCCAGTACCACGATGACAGGTCCCTGGGGC.

CDR3 amino acids: CASSLDLSGNEQYF. CDR3 bases read: TGTGCCAGCAGCTTAGATCTTAGCGGGAACGAG. The J gene is TRBJ2-7, the V gene TRBV7-9, with 8 bases that match TRBD2. The read comes to an end 3 residues before the CDR3 does, leaving the germline J gene to fill in the end. The germline V gene encodes CDR1 SEHNR and CDR2 FQNEAQ (reference sequence). V lost 1 base and J lost 5; bases outside the gene matches: 4. CDR3 length: 14 amino acids.

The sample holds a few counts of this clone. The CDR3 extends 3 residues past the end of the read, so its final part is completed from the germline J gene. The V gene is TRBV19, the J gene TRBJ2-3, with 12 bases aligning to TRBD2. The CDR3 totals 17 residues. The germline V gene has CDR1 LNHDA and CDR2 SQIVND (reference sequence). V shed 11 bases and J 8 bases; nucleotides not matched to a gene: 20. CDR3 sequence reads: CAWSSLGASGRVGTQYF. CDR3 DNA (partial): TGTGCCTGGAGTTCACTGGGCGCTAGCGGGAGGGTCGGTACG.

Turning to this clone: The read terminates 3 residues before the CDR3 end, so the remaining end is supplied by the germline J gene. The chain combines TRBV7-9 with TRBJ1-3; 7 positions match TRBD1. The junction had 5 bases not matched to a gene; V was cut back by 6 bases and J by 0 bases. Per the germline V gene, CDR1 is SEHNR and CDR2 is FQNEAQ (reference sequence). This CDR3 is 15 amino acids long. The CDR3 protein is CASRQTGSSGNTIYF. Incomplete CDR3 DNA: TGTGCCAGCAGGCAGACAGGGAGCTCTGGAAACACC. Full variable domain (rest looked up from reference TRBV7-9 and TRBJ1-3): DTGVSQNPRHKITKRGQNVTFRCDPISEHNRLYWYRQTLGQGPEFLTYFQNEAQLEKSRLLSDRFSAERPKGSFSTLEIQRTEQGDSAMYLCASRQTGSSGNTIYFGEGSWLTVV.

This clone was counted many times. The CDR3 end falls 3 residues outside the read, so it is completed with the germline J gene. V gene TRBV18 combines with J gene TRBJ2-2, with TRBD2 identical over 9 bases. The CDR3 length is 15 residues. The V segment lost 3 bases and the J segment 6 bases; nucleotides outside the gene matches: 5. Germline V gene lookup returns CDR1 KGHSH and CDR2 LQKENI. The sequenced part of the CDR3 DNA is TGTGCCAGCTCACCGGGACTAGCCTCGGCCGGGGAG. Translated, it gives CASSPGLASAGE. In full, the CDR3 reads CASSPGLASAGELFF.

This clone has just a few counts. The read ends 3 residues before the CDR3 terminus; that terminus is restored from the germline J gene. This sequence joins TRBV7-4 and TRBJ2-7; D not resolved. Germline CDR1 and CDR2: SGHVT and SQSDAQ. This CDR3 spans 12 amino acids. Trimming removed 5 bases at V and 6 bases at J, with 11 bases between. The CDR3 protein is CASSLTDSEQYF. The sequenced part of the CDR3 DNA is TGTGCCAGCAGCCTAACCGATTCCGAG. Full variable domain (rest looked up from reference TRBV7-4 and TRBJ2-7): GAGVSQSPRYKVAKRGRDVALRCDSISGHVTLYWYRQTLGQGSEVLTYSQSDAQRDKSGRPSGRFSAERPERSVSTLKIQRTEQGDSAVYLCASSLTDSEQYFGPGTRLTVT.

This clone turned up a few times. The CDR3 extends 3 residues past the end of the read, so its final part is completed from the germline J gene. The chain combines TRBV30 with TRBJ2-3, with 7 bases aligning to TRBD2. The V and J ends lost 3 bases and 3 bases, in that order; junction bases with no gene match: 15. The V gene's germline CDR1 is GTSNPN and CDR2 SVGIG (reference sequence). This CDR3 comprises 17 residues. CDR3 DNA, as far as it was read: TGTGCCTGGAGCCCCGGACTAGTTTTGGGACCGACAGATACG. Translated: CAWSPGLVLGPTDT. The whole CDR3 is CAWSPGLVLGPTDTQYF.

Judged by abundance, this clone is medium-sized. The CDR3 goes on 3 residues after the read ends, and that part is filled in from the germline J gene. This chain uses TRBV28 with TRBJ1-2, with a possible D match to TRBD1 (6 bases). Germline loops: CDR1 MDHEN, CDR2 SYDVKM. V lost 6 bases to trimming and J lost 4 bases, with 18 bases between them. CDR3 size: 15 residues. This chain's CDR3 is CASSWGQLMAYGYTF. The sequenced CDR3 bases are TGTGCCAGCAGCTGGGGACAACTCATGGCCTATGGC.

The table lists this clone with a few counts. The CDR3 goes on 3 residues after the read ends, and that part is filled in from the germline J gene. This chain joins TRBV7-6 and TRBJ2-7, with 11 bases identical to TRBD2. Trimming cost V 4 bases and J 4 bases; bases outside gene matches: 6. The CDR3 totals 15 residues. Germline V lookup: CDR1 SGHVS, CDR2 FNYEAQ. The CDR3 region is CASSSLAGVWYEQYF. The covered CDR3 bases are TGTGCCAGCAGCTCACTAGCGGGAGTTTGGTACGAG.

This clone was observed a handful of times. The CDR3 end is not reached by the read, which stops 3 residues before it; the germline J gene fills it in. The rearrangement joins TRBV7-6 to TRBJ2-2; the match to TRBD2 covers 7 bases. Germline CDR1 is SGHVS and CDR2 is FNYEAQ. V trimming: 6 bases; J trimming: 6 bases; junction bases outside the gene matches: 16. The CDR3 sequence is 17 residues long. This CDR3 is CASRPTRASGNAGELFF. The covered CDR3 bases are TGTGCCAGCAGACCAACTCGGGCTAGCGGAAACGCCGGGGAG.

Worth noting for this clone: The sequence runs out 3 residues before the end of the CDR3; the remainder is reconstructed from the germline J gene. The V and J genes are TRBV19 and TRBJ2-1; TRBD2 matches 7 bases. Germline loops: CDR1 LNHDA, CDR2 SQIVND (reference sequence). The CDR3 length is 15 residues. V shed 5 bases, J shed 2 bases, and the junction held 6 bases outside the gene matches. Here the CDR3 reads CASSDSGNTYNEQFF. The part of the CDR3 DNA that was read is TGTGCCAGTAGTGACAGCGGGAACACCTACAATGAG.

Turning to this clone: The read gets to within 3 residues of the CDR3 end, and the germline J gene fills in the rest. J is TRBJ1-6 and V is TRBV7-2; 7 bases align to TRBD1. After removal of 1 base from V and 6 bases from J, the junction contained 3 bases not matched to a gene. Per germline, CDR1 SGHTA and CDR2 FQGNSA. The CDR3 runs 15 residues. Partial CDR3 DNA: TGTGCCAGCAGCTTAGGGGGACAGATTAATTCACCC. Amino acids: CASSLGGQINSP. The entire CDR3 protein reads CASSLGGQINSPLHF.

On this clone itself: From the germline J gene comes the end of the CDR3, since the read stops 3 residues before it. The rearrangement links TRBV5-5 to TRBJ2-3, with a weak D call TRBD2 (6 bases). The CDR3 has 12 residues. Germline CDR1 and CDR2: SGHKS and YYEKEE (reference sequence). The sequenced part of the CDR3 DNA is TGTGCCAGCAGCTTGGCCGGGGGTGCG. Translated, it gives CASSLAGGA. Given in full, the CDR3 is CASSLAGGAQYF.

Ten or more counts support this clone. CDR3 in amino acids: CSVDDRAKSNTEAFF. CDR3 bases read: TGCAGCGTAGACGACAGGGCCAAGTCGAACACTGAA. V usage is TRBV29-1 and J usage is TRBJ1-1, with 7 bases that match TRBD1. The read is 3 residues too short to cover the CDR3 end, so that end is filled in from the germline J gene. V lost 6 bases, J lost 1 base, and 11 bases stayed unmatched. In germline, CDR1 is SQVTM, CDR2 ANQGSEA. The CDR3 contains 15 residues.

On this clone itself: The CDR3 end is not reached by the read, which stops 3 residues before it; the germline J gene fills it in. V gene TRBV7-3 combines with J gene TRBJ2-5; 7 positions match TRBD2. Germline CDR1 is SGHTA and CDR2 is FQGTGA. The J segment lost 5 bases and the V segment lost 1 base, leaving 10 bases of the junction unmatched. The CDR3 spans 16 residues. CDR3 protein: CASSLSWGEGQETQYF. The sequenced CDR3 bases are TGTGCCAGCAGCTTAAGTTGGGGGGAGGGCCAGGAGACC.

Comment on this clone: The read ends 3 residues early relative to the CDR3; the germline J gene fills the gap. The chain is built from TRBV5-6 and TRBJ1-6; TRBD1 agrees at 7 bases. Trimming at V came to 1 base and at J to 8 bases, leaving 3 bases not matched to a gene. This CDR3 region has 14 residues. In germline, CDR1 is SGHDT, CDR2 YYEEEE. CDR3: CASSLRGHYSPLHF. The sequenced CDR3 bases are TGTGCCAGCAGCTTGAGGGGGCATTATTCACCC.

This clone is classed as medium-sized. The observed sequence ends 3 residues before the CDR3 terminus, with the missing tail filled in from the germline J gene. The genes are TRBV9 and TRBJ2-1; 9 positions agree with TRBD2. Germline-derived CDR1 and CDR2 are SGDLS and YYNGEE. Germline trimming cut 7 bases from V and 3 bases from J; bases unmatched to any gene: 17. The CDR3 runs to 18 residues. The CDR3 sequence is CASYVLESGRYYYNEQFF. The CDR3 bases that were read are TGTGCCAGCTACGTACTCGAAAGCGGGAGGTACTACTACAATGAG.

CDR3 residues: CASSFRAGELFF. The sequenced CDR3 bases are TGTGCCAGCAGCTTCAGAGCCGGGGAG. The chain links TRBV7-2 to TRBJ2-2; no reliable D call. The read ends 3 residues shy of where the CDR3 ends; the end is completed using the germline J gene. Germline-derived CDR1 and CDR2 are SGHTA and FQGNSA. CDR3 length equals 12 residues. Between the trimmed V and J ends, which lost 3 bases and 6 bases, there was a span of 5 bases.

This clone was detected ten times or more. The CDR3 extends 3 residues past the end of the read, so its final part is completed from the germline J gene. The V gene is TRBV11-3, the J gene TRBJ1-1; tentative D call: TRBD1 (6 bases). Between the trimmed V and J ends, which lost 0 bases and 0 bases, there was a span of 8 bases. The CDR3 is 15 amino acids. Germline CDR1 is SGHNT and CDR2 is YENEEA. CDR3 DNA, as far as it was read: TGTGCCAGCAGCTTAGAAGGGACATTGAACACTGAA. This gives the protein CASSLEGTLNTE. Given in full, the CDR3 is CASSLEGTLNTEAFF.

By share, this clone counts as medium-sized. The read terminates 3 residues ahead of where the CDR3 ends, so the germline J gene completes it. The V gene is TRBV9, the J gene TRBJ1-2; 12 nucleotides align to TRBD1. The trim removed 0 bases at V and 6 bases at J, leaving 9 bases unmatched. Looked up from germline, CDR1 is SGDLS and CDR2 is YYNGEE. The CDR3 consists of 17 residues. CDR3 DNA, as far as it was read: TGTGCCAGCAGCGTAGTTCCTCCGGGACAGGGGGCCGATGGC. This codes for CASSVVPPGQGADG. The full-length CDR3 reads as CASSVVPPGQGADGYTF.

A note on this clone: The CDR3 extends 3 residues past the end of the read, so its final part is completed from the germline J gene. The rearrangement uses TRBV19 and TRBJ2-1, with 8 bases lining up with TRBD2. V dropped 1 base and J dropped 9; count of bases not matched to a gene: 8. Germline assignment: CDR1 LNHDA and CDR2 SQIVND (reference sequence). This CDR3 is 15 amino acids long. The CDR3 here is CASSIGGGGLGEQFF. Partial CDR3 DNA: TGTGCCAGTAGTATAGGAGGCGGGGGGCTGGGTGAG.

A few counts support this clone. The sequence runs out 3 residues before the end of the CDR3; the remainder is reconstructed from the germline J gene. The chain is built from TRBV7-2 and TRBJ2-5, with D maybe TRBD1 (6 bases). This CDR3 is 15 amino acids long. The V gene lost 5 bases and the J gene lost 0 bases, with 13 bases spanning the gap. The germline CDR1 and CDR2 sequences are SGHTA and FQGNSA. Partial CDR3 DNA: TGTGCCAGCAGCCCCGGGGACACCTACCAAGAGACC. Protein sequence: CASSPGDTYQET. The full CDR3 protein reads CASSPGDTYQETQYF. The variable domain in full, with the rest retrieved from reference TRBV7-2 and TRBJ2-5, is GAGVSQSPSNKVTEKGKDVELRCDPISGHTALYWYRQSLGQGLEFLIYFQGNSAPDKSGLPSDRFSAERTGGSVSTLTIQRTQQEDSAVYLCASSPGDTYQETQYFGPGTRLLVL.

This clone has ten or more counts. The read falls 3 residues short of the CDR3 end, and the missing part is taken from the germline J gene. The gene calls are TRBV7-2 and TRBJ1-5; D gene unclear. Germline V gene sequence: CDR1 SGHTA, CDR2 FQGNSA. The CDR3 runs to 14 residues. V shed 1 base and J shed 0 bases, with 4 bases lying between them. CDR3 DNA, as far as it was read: TGTGCCAGCAGCTTAGAAGGTAGCAATCAGCCC. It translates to CASSLEGSNQP. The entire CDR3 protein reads CASSLEGSNQPQHF.

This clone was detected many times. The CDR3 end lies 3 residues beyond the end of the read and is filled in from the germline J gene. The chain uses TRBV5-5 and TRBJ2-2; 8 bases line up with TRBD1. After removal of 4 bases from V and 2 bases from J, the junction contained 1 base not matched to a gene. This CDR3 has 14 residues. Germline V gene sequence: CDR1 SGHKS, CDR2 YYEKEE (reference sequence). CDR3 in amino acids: CASSDRGNTGELFF. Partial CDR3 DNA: TGTGCCAGCAGCGACAGGGGTAACACCGGGGAG.

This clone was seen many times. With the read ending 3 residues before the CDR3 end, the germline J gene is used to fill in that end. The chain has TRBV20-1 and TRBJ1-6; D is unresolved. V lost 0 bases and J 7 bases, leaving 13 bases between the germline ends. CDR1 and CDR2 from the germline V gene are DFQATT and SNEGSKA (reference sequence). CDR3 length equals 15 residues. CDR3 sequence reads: CSARDSTAANSPLHF. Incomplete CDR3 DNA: TGCAGTGCTAGAGATAGTACAGCAGCCAATTCACCC.

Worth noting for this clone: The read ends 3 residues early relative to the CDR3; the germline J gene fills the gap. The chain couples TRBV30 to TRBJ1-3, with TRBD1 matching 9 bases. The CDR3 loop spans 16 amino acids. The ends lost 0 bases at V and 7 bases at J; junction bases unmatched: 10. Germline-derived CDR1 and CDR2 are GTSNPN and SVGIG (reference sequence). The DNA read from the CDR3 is TGTGCCTGGAGTGTACCCCGGGACAGGGTGAGGAACACC. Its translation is CAWSVPRDRVRNT. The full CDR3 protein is CAWSVPRDRVRNTIYF.

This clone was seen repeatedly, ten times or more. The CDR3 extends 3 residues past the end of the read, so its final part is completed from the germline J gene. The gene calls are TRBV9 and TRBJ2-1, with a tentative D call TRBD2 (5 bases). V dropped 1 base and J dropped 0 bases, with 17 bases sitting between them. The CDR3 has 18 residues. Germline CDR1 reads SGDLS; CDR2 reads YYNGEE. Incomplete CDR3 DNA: TGTGCCAGCAGCGTACCTCCCGGAGCGGCCAACTCCTACAATGAG. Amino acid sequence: CASSVPPGAANSYNE. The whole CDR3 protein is CASSVPPGAANSYNEQFF.

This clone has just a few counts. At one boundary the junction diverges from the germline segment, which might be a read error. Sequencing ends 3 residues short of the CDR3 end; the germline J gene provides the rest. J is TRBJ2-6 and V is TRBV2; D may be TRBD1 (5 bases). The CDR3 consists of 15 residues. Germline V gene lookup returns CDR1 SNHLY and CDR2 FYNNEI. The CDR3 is CASSPSYAGATVLTF. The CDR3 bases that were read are TGTGCCAGCAGTCCCAGCTACGCTGGGGCCACCGTC.

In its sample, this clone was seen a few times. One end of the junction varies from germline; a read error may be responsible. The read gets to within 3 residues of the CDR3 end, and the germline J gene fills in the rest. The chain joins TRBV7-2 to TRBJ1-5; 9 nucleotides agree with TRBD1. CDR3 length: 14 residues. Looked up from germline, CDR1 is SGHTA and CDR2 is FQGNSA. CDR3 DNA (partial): TGTGCCAGCAGCTTGGACAGGGGCAATAAGCCC. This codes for CASSLDRGNKP. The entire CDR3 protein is CASSLDRGNKPQHF.

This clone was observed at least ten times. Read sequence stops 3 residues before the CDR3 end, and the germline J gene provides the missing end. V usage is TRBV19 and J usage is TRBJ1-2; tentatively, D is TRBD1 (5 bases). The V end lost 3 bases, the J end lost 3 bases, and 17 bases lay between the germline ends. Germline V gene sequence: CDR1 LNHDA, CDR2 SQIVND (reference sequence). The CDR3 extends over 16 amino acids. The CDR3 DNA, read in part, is TGTGCCAGTAGTATTTTCGCAGGGAGGAAGGACTATGGC. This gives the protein CASSIFAGRKDYG. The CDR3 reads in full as CASSIFAGRKDYGYTF.

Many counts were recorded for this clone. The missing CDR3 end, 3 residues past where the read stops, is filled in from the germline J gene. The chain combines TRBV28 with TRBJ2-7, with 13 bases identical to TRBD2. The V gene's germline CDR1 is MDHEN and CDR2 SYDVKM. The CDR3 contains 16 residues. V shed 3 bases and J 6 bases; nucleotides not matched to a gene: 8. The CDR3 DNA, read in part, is TGTGCCAGCAGTTTGACAATTACTAGCGGGAGGGCCGAG. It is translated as CASSLTITSGRAE. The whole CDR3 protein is CASSLTITSGRAEQYF. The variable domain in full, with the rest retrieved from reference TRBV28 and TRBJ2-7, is DVKVTQSSRYLVKRTGEKVFLECVQDMDHENMFWYRQDPGLGLRLIYFSYDVKMKEKGDIPEGYSVSREKKERFSLILESASTNQTSMYLCASSLTITSGRAEQYFGPGTRLTVT.